This T cell receptor beta chain was observed in a study of CD4 T cells in relation to SARS-CoV-2 and coronaviruses. The unexposed donors gave CD4+ T cells in about 2011-2018, prior to COVID-19. After roughly 9 days of culture, CD4+ T cells were isolated. Each well had around 2.2 million PBMCs in around 5.3% human AB serum with IL-2. Assay used: immunoSEQ multiplex PCR; TCRdb lists only in-frame clones, some missing. The repertoire includes roughly 17,000 clones, 80% to 85% of them detected once, and roughly 39% sits in the top ten. A word on this clone: Its antigen remains unknown.

The V end lost 6 bases, the J end lost 2 bases, and 14 bases lay between the germline ends. Germline V gene sequence: CDR1 MNHEY, CDR2 SVGEGT. The CDR3 has 15 residues. Sequenced sample: CD4+ T cells from PBMCs, cultured in vitro. This receptor was taken from a human donor in good health. J is TRBJ2-1 and V is TRBV6-2 or TRBV6-3; a weak D match, TRBD2 (6 bases). CDR3 nucleotides: TGTGCCAGCAGCCCCGTGGGAGGAGCCTACAATGAGCAGTTCTTC. Its translation: CASSPVGGAYNEQFF.